These 4 T cell receptor beta chains were all obtained from the same sample, sequenced in a study of shared clonotypes between healthy human individuals. Assay: immunoSEQ multiplex PCR; the TCRdb copy retains only in-frame clones and omits some. This table has 470,000 or so clones, approximately 82% appearing once. Sequences were obtained from PBMCs. The receptors shown here come from a middle-aged woman in good health. Some clones in this sample may be carry-over from other donors' samples.

The V gene is TRBV7-2, the J gene TRBJ2-1, with unresolved D. V gave up 2 bases and J gave up 3 bases, with 11 bases separating them. Germline values: CDR1 SGHTA, CDR2 FQGNSA. This CDR3 region has 15 residues. The CDR3, as DNA: TGTGCCAGCAGCTTAATGGGTGAGAGCTACAATGAGCAGTTCTTC. It codes for CASSLMGESYNEQFF.

This chain connects TRBV11-2 to TRBJ1-1; no clear D gene. The germline V gene has CDR1 SGHAT and CDR2 FQNNGV. There are 14 residues in the CDR3. V lost 6 bases and J 0 bases, leaving 11 bases between the germline ends. CDR3 in DNA: TGTGCCAGCAGACTCTCGTATGTGAACACTGAAGCTTTCTTT. It yields the protein CASRLSYVNTEAFF.

V gene TRBV7-9 combines with J gene TRBJ1-4, with 11 positions matching TRBD1. Germline values: CDR1 SEHNR, CDR2 FQNEAQ (reference sequence). This CDR3 is built from 14 residues. Losses at the gene ends were 1 base for V and 13 bases for J; bases not matched to a gene: 5. CDR3 DNA: TGTGCCAGCAGCTTAGGGGGACAGGGGGATAGACTGTTTTTT. Amino acid sequence: CASSLGGQGDRLFF. Filled out from reference TRBV7-9 and TRBJ1-4, the complete variable domain reads DTGVSQNPRHKITKRGQNVTFRCDPISEHNRLYWYRQTLGQGPEFLTYFQNEAQLEKSRLLSDRFSAERPKGSFSTLEIQRTEQGDSAMYLCASSLGGQGDRLFFGSGTQLSVL.

V usage is TRBV10-3 and J usage is TRBJ2-7; 8 bases line up with TRBD2. With V trimmed by 7 bases and J by 5 bases, 7 bases remained unmatched. CDR3 length equals 13 residues. Per the germline V gene, CDR1 is ENHRY and CDR2 is SYGVKD. The chain's CDR3 is CAITGLAGDEQYF. Written as DNA, the CDR3 is TGTGCCATCACTGGTCTAGCGGGCGACGAGCAGTACTTC.